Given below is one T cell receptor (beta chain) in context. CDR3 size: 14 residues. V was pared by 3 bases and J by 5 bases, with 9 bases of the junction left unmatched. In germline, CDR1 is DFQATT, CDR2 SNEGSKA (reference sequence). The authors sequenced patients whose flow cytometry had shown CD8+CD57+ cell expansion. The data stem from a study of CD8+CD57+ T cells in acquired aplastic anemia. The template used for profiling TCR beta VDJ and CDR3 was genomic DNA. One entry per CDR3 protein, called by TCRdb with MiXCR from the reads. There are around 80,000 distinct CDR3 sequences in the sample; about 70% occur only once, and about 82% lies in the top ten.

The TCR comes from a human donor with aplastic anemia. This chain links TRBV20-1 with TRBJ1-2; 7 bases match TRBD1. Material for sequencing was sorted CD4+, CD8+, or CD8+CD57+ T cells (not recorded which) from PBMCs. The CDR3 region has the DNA TGCAGTGCTAGTAGCCAGGGGGGGACGTATGGCTACACCTTC. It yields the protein CSASSQGGTYGYTF.